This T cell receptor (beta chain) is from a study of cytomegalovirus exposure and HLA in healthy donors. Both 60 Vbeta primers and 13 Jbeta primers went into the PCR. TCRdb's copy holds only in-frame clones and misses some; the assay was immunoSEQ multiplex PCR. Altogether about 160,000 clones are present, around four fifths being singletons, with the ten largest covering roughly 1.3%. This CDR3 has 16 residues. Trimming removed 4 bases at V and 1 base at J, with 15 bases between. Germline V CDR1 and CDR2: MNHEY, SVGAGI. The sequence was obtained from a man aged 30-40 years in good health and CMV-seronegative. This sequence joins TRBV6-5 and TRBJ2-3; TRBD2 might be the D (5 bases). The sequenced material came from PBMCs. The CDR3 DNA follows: TGTGCCAGCAGTTCGCCCGGGATCGGAGGCACAGATACGCAGTATTTT. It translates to CASSSPGIGGTDTQYF.